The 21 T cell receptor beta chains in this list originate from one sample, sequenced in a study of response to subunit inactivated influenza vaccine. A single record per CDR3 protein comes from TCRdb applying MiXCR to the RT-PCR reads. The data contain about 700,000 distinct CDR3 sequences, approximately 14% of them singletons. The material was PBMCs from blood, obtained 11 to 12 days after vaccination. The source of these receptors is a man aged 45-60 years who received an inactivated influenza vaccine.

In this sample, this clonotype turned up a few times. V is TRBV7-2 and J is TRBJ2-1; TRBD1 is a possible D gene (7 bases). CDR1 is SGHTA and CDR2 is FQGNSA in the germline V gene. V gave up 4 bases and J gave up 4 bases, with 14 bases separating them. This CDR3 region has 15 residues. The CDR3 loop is CASSYYRGGYNEQFF. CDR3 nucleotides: TGTGCCAGCAGCTACTACAGGGGAGGTTACAATGAGCAGTTCTTC.

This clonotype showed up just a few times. This chain's CDR3 is CASSQDPPSGRSFNEQFF. CDR3 coding DNA: TGTGCCAGCAGCCAAGATCCTCCTAGCGGGAGATCGTTTAATGAGCAGTTCTTC. The chain carries TRBV3-1 and TRBJ2-1; 10 nucleotides line up with TRBD2. This CDR3 region has 18 residues. Germline CDR1 and CDR2: LGHDT and YNNKEL (reference sequence). Trimming removed 0 bases from V and 7 bases from J; junction bases left unmatched: 12.

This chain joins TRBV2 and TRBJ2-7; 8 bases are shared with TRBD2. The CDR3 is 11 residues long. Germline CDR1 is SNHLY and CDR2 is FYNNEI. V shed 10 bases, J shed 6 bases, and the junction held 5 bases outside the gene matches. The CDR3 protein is CATRLAREQYF. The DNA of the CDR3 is TGTGCCACCAGACTAGCGCGCGAGCAGTACTTC.

CDR3 DNA: TGTGCCACCAGTGTCTTCTCCTTTTCCGGGACAGCTAAAAACATTCAGTACTTC. Its protein is CATSVFSFSGTAKNIQYF. This chain links TRBV24-1 with TRBJ2-4, with 7 bases aligning to TRBD1. The CDR3 is 18 amino acids. Germline CDR1 and CDR2: KGHDR and SFDVKD. The J segment lost 4 bases and the V segment lost 5 bases, leaving 16 bases of the junction unmatched.

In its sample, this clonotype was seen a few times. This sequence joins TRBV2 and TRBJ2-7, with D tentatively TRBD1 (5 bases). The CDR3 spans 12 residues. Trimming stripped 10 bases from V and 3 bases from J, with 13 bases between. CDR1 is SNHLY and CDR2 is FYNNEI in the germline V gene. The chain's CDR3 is CATRQLGYEQYF. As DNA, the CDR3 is TGTGCCACCCGACAGCTGGGCTACGAGCAGTACTTC.

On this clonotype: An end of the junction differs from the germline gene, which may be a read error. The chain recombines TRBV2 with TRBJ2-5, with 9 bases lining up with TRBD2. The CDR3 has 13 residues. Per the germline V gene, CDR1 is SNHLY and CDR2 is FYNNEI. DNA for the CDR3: TGTGCCAGCAGTCTGGTAGCGGGGGCCCTCTCCAACTTC. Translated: CASSLVAGALSNF. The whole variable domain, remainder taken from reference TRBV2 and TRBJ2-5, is EPEVTQTPSHQVTQMGQEVILRCVPISNHLYFYWYRQILGQKVEFLVSFYNNEISEKSEIFDDQFSVERPDGSNFTLKIRSTKLEDSAMYFCASSLVAGALSNFGPGTRLLVL.

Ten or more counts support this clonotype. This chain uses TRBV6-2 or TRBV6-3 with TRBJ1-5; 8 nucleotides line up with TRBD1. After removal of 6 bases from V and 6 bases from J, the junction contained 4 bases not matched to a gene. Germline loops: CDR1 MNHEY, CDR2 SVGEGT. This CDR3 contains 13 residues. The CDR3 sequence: CASRLTGVQPQHF. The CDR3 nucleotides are TGTGCCAGCAGGCTGACAGGGGTTCAGCCCCAGCATTTT.

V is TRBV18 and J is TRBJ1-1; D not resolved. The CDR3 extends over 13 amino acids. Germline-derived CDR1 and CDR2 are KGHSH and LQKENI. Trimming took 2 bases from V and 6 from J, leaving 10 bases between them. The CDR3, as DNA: TGTGCCAGCTCACCAAAGGAGACCCCTGAAGCTTTCTTT. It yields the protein CASSPKETPEAFF.

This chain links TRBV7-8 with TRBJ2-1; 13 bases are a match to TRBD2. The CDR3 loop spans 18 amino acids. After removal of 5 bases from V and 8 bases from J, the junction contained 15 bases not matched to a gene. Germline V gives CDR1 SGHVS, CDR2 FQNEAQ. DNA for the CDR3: TGTGCCAGCAGCCTACCCCACGGAGGACTAGCGGGAGTCGATGAGCAGTTCTTC. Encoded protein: CASSLPHGGLAGVDEQFF.

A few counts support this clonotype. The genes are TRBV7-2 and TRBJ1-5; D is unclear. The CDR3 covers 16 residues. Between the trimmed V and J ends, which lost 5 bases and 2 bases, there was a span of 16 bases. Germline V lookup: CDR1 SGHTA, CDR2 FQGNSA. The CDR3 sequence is CASSAVGGFGNQPQHF. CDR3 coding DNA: TGTGCCAGCAGCGCGGTGGGAGGGTTCGGCAATCAGCCCCAGCATTTT.

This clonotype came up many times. The CDR3 DNA reads as TGTGCCAGCAGCCCGAGATCGGGGAAGACCTCCTACGAGCAGTACTTC. Protein sequence: CASSPRSGKTSYEQYF. The genes are TRBV7-6 and TRBJ2-7; weak D call: TRBD2 (5 bases). V shed 5 bases and J shed 0 bases, with 17 bases lying between them. The CDR3 covers 16 residues. CDR1 and CDR2 from the germline V gene are SGHVS and FNYEAQ.

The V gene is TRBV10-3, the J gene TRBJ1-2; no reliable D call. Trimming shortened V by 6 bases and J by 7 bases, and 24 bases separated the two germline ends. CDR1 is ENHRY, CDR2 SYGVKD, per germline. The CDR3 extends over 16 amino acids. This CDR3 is CAISPRPTHGEGGYTF. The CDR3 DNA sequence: TGTGCCATCAGCCCAAGGCCGACCCACGGGGAGGGTGGCTACACCTTC.

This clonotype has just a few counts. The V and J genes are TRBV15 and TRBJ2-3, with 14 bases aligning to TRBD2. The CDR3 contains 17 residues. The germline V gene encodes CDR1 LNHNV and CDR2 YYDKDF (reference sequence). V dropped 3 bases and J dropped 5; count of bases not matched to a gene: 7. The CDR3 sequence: CATSRGTGTSGRDTQYF. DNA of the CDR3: TGTGCCACCAGCAGGGGGACCGGGACTAGCGGGAGAGATACGCAGTATTTT.

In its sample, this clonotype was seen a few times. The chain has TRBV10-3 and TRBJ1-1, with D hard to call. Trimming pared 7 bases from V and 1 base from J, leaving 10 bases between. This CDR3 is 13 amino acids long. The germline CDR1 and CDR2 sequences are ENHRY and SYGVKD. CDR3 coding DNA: TGTGCCATCACAGCGGCCGAGAACACTGAAGCTTTCTTT. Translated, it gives CAITAAENTEAFF.

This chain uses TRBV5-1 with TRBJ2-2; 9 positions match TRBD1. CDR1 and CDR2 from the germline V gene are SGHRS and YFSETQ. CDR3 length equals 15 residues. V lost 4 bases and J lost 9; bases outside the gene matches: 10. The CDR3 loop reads CASSGTGNIGWELFF. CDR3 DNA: TGCGCCAGCAGCGGGACAGGGAACATTGGCTGGGAGCTGTTTTTT.

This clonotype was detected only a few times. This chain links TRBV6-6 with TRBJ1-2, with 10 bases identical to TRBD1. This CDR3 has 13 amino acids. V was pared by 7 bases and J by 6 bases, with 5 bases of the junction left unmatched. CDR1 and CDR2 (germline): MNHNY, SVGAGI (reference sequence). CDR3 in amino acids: CASNNGQGDGYTF. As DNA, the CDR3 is TGTGCCAGCAATAACGGACAGGGGGATGGCTACACCTTC.

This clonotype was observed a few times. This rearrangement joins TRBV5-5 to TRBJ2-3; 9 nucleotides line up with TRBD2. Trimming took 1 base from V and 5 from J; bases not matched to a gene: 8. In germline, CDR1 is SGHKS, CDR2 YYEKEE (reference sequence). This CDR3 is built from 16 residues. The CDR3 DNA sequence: TGTGCCAGCAGCTTGCCTGCTAGCGGGGCGCTAGATACGCAGTATTTT. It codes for CASSLPASGALDTQYF.

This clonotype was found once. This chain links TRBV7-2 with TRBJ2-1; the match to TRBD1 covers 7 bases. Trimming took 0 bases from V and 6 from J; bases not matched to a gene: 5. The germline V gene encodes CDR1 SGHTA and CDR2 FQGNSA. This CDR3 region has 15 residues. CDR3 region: CASSLASRTGNEQFF. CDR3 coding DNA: TGTGCCAGCAGCTTAGCCAGCAGGACAGGCAATGAGCAGTTCTTC.

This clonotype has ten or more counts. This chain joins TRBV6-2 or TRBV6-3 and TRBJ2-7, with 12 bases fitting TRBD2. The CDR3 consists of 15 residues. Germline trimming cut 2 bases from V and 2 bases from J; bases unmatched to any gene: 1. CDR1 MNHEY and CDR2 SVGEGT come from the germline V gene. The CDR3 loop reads CASSYLAGGPYEQYF. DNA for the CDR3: TGTGCCAGCAGTTACCTAGCGGGAGGGCCCTACGAGCAGTACTTC.

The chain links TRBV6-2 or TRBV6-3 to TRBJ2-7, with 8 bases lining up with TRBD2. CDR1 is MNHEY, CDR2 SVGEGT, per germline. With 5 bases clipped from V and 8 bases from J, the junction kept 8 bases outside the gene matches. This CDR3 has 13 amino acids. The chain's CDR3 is CASSPGLASKQYF. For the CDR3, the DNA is TGTGCCAGCAGTCCTGGACTAGCAAGTAAGCAGTACTTC.

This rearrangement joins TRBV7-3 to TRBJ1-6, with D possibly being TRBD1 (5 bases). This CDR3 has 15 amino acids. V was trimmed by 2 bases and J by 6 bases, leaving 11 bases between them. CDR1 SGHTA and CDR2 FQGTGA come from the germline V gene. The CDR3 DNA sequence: TGTGCCAGCAGCTTAGGCGGGACCGCTAATTCACCCCTCCACTTT. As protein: CASSLGGTANSPLHF.